The 11 T cell receptor beta chains reported below all come from one sample, sequenced in a study of T cell repertoires in cytomegalovirus infection. No antigen has been assigned to these receptors. Each CDR3 protein is one row after TCRdb ran MiXCR on the reads. Of a few hundred thousand distinct CDR3 sequences listed, roughly 43% were seen once; the top ten hold around 45%. Source: cultured PBMCs, taken from culture after CMV antigen stimulation. These receptor sequences come from a human donor in good health (CMV status not recorded). Some clones in this sample may be carry-over from other donors' samples.

The gene calls are TRBV7-2 and TRBJ2-1; D is perhaps TRBD2 (6 bases). Per the germline V gene, CDR1 is SGHTA and CDR2 is FQGNSA. V lost 5 bases and J 3 bases, leaving 14 bases between the germline ends. This CDR3 region has 15 residues. CDR3 nucleotide sequence: TGTGCCAGCAGCCCCCAGGGCGGGGTCTACAATGAGCAGTTCTTC. It codes for CASSPQGGVYNEQFF.

This sequence joins TRBV7-2 and TRBJ2-3; 11 positions agree with TRBD2. CDR1 and CDR2 (germline): SGHTA, FQGNSA. The ends lost 1 base at V and 8 bases at J; junction bases unmatched: 8. The CDR3 extends over 16 amino acids. CDR3 in DNA: TGTGCCAGCAGCTTAGTGTTAGCGGGGGGGCCTGCTACGCAGTATTTT. Translation gives CASSLVLAGGPATQYF.

This clonotype appeared a single time. This chain connects TRBV24-1 to TRBJ2-1, with unresolved D. CDR1 and CDR2 from the germline V gene are KGHDR and SFDVKD. The V and J ends lost 4 bases and 5 bases respectively, with 11 bases between them. The CDR3 consists of 14 residues. The CDR3 region has the DNA TGTGCCACCAGTGACCGAACTCCTCACAATGAGCAGTTCTTC. Translated, it gives CATSDRTPHNEQFF.

This clonotype was seen more than once but under ten times. The J gene is TRBJ1-2, the V gene TRBV6-5; D is perhaps TRBD1 (5 bases). CDR1 MNHEY and CDR2 SVGAGI come from the germline V gene. The V end lost 0 bases, the J end lost 8 bases, and 16 bases lay between the germline ends. The CDR3 has 15 amino acids. The CDR3 here is CASSYSTGLLVGYTF. In DNA, the CDR3 is TGTGCCAGCAGTTACTCGACGGGACTCTTAGTCGGCTACACCTTC.

This clonotype was found a few times. The rearrangement joins TRBV6-1 to TRBJ1-5; tentative D call: TRBD1 (5 bases). Per germline, CDR1 MNHNS and CDR2 SASEGT. The CDR3 runs 14 residues. With 3 bases removed from V and 7 bases from J, the gap between germline ends came to 13 bases. CDR3 bases: TGTGCCAGCAGTGACAACAGGATCGGGCAGCCCCAGCATTTT. Protein product: CASSDNRIGQPQHF.

This clonotype showed up many times. V gene TRBV7-2 combines with J gene TRBJ2-3; D ambiguous. Germline V gene data show CDR1 as SGHTA and CDR2 as FQGNSA. Trimming removed 5 bases from V and 6 bases from J, with 9 bases in between. The length of the CDR3 is 12 residues. Here the CDR3 reads CASSPSIDTQYF. CDR3 DNA sequence: TGTGCCAGCAGCCCCTCAATTGATACGCAGTATTTT. The full variable domain, in which reference TRBV7-2 and TRBJ2-3 provide the parts outside the CDR3, is GAGVSQSPSNKVTEKGKDVELRCDPISGHTALYWYRQSLGQGLEFLIYFQGNSAPDKSGLPSDRFSAERTGGSVSTLTIQRTQQEDSAVYLCASSPSIDTQYFGPGTRLTVL.

This chain connects TRBV10-3 to TRBJ2-3; no reliable D call. Germline CDR1 is ENHRY and CDR2 is SYGVKD. Trimming pared 0 bases from V and 4 bases from J, leaving 2 bases between. This CDR3 contains 12 residues. The CDR3 here is CAISESPDTQYF. The CDR3 DNA reads as TGTGCCATCAGTGAGTCGCCAGATACGCAGTATTTT.

The rearrangement links TRBV7-6 to TRBJ1-2, with TRBD1 as a possible D gene (6 bases). The CDR3 loop spans 15 amino acids. Germline loops: CDR1 SGHVS, CDR2 FNYEAQ. The V gene lost 5 bases and the J gene lost 5 bases, with 18 bases spanning the gap. CDR3 loop: CASSPGTRGTYGYTF. The CDR3 region has the DNA TGTGCCAGCAGCCCAGGGACGAGGGGGACTTATGGCTACACCTTC.

This clonotype was counted only a few times. The chain joins TRBV7-8 to TRBJ2-1; D ambiguous. This CDR3 has 15 amino acids. V was pared by 1 base and J by 5 bases, with 12 bases between. Germline V gene lookup returns CDR1 SGHVS and CDR2 FQNEAQ. The CDR3 here is CASSLGVGAHNEQFF. As DNA, the CDR3 is TGTGCCAGCAGCTTAGGTGTAGGAGCTCACAATGAGCAGTTCTTC.

The chain's CDR3 is CASSPRQGGFTDTQYF. In DNA, the CDR3 is TGTGCCAGCAGCCCACGACAGGGTGGGTTCACAGATACGCAGTATTTT. V is TRBV7-2 and J is TRBJ2-3; 7 positions agree with TRBD1. The V and J ends lost 5 bases and 2 bases, in that order; junction bases with no gene match: 10. Germline assignment: CDR1 SGHTA and CDR2 FQGNSA. This CDR3 has 16 residues. Based on the CDR3 plus reference TRBV7-2 and TRBJ2-3, the full variable domain is GAGVSQSPSNKVTEKGKDVELRCDPISGHTALYWYRQSLGQGLEFLIYFQGNSAPDKSGLPSDRFSAERTGGSVSTLTIQRTQQEDSAVYLCASSPRQGGFTDTQYFGPGTRLTVL.

This clonotype was recorded a few times. The V call is TRBV12-3 or TRBV12-4, the J call TRBJ1-1; unclear D gene. V lost 1 base and J 3 bases, leaving 6 bases between the germline ends. The CDR3 extends over 13 amino acids. The CDR3, as DNA: TGTGCCAGCAGTTTAGGGTTTTACACTGAAGCTTTCTTT. It codes for CASSLGFYTEAFF.